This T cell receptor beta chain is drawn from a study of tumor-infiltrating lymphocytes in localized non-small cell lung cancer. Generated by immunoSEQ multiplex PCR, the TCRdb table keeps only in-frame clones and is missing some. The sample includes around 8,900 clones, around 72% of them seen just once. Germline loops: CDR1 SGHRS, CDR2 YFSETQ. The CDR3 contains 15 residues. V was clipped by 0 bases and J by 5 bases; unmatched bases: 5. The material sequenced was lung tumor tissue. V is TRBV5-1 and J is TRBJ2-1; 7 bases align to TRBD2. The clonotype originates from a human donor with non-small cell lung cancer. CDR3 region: CASSLGGGTNNEQFF. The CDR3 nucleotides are TGCGCCAGCAGCTTGGGGGGCGGGACTAACAATGAGCAGTTCTTC.